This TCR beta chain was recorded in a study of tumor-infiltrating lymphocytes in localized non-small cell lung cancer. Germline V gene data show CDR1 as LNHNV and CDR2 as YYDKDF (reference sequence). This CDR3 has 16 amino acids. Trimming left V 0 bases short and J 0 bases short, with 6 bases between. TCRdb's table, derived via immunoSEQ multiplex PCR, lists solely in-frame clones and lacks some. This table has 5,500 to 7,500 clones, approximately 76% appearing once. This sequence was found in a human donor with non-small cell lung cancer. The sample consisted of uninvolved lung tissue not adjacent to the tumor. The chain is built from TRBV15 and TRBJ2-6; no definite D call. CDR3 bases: TGTGCCACCAGCAGAGATACAAACTCTGGGGCCAACGTCCTGACTTTC. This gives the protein CATSRDTNSGANVLTF.